Each of the 12 T cell receptor beta chains below was sequenced from the same sample in a study of shared clonotypes between healthy human individuals. Naive CD8 cells comprised CD45RO-negative, CCR7-positively selected cells, excluding terminally differentiated effector memory CD45RA+ cells. The assay was immunoSEQ multiplex PCR, and TCRdb's table has in-frame clones only and misses some. Of about 2 million clones in the sample, roughly 95% are singletons; the top ten hold roughly 1.2%. Sequenced: naive CD8+ T cells sorted from blood. Source of these receptors: a man aged 18 to 35 in good health.

This chain links TRBV11-1 with TRBJ2-2; D not resolved. Trimming took 8 bases from V and 6 from J, leaving 7 bases between them. The CDR3 extends over 11 amino acids. The germline gives CDR1 SGHAT, CDR2 FQDESV (reference sequence). In DNA form, the CDR3 reads TGTGCCAGCCTTTCGGCCGGGGAGCTGTTTTTT. This codes for CASLSAGELFF.

The chain uses TRBV7-9 and TRBJ2-7; D remains ambiguous. CDR1 and CDR2 (germline): SEHNR, FQNEAQ (reference sequence). V was trimmed by 3 bases and J by 3 bases, leaving 9 bases between them. This CDR3 comprises 13 residues. CDR3 in amino acids: CASSFQERYEQYF. The CDR3 DNA reads TGTGCCAGCAGCTTTCAGGAGCGCTACGAGCAGTACTTC.

V and J are TRBV23-1 and TRBJ2-7; 8 nucleotides agree with TRBD1. TRBV23-1 is an ORF for which the function is uncertain. V trimming: 3 bases; J trimming: 2 bases; junction bases outside the gene matches: 9. There are 16 residues in the CDR3. The chain's CDR3 is CASSHNRDRMTYEQYF. The CDR3, as DNA: TGCGCCAGCAGTCACAACCGGGACAGGATGACCTACGAGCAGTACTTC.

The chain joins TRBV7-9 to TRBJ2-6; D is unresolved. CDR3 length equals 12 residues. Germline lookup yields CDR1 SEHNR and CDR2 FQNEAQ (reference sequence). Trimming pared 8 bases from V and 2 bases from J, leaving 4 bases between. CDR3 region: CASPPGANVLTF. DNA of the CDR3: TGTGCCAGCCCCCCTGGGGCCAACGTCCTGACTTTC.

This clone has only one observation. The chain is built from TRBV7-9 and TRBJ1-1; 12 bases are a match to TRBD1. V lost 5 bases to trimming and J lost 4 bases; unmatched junction nucleotides: 11. This CDR3 contains 17 residues. CDR1 is SEHNR, CDR2 FQNEAQ, per germline (reference sequence). DNA of the CDR3: TGTGCCAGCAGCACAGATGGGGACAGGGGGCTTGCCACTGAAGCTTTCTTT. Its translation: CASSTDGDRGLATEAFF.

The V gene is TRBV13, the J gene TRBJ2-1; the match to TRBD2 covers 7 bases. The CDR3 runs to 14 residues. V lost 7 bases to trimming and J lost 3 bases; unmatched junction nucleotides: 6. Germline values: CDR1 PRHDT, CDR2 FYEKMQ (reference sequence). CDR3 sequence: CASKERGSYNEQFF. The CDR3 nucleotides read TGTGCCAGCAAAGAGCGGGGCAGCTACAATGAGCAGTTCTTC.

The chain uses TRBV6-5 and TRBJ2-3, with D hard to call. Trimming took 8 bases from V and 3 from J, leaving 12 bases between them. Germline V gene lookup returns CDR1 MNHEY and CDR2 SVGAGI. This CDR3 is built from 13 residues. The CDR3: CASLLVETDTQYF. Here the CDR3 DNA reads TGTGCCAGCCTTTTAGTAGAGACAGATACGCAGTATTTT.

This chain uses TRBV5-1 with TRBJ1-1; the D gene is possibly TRBD1 (6 bases). V gave up 5 bases and J gave up 0 bases, with 23 bases separating them. The CDR3 runs 18 residues. Germline V lookup: CDR1 SGHRS, CDR2 YFSETQ. This CDR3 reads CASSPILESGELNTEAFF. Written as DNA, the CDR3 is TGCGCCAGCAGTCCTATTCTGGAGTCAGGGGAATTGAACACTGAAGCTTTCTTT.

The rearrangement links TRBV7-6 to TRBJ2-7; 9 nucleotides match TRBD1. Looked up from germline, CDR1 is SGHVS and CDR2 is FNYEAQ. This CDR3 comprises 15 residues. J gave up 6 bases and V 4 bases, and 10 bases lay outside the gene matches. CDR3 protein: CASSSTHGTGSEQYF. The CDR3 nucleotides are TGTGCCAGCAGCTCTACTCACGGGACAGGGAGCGAGCAGTACTTC.

The chain carries TRBV6-1 and TRBJ1-3; D remains ambiguous. This CDR3 contains 14 residues. Trimming cost V 6 bases and J 2 bases, with 11 bases left between them. From germline, CDR1 is MNHNS and CDR2 SASEGT. CDR3 sequence: CASRENGAGNTIYF. The CDR3 nucleotides read TGTGCCAGCAGAGAGAATGGTGCTGGAAACACCATATATTTT.

On this clone: Additional DNA sequences in this sample encode the identical CDR3. The CDR3, as DNA: TGTGCCAGCAGTTTATGGGGCTCTGGGGCCAACGTCCTGACTTTC. Its protein is CASSLWGSGANVLTF. The chain uses TRBV28 and TRBJ2-6; D not resolved. Trimming took 0 bases from V and 0 from J, leaving 3 bases between them. Germline V gene sequence: CDR1 MDHEN, CDR2 SYDVKM. The CDR3 loop spans 15 amino acids.

The rearrangement uses TRBV9 and TRBJ2-1; 8 bases agree with TRBD2. V shed 0 bases and J 2 bases; nucleotides not matched to a gene: 7. CDR3 length: 17 residues. Per the germline V gene, CDR1 is SGDLS and CDR2 is YYNGEE. CDR3 sequence reads: CASSVAIREGPYNEQFF. Here the CDR3 DNA reads TGTGCCAGCAGCGTAGCTATTCGGGAGGGTCCCTACAATGAGCAGTTCTTC.